The 2 T cell receptor beta chains below all came from one sample that was sequenced in a study of blood T cell repertoires in COVID-19. The data were produced by immunoSEQ multiplex PCR, yet TCRdb's version contains in-frame clones alone and is incomplete. The sample lists about 170,000 clones, around 82% seen once, with roughly 2.6% in the top ten. Specimen: peripheral blood. The source is a human donor with acute or convalescent COVID-19. The donor label of this sample is uncertain.

The chain recombines TRBV9 with TRBJ1-1; TRBD1 matches 7 bases. This CDR3 is 14 amino acids long. Germline CDR1 and CDR2: SGDLS and YYNGEE. After removal of 3 bases from V and 2 bases from J, the junction contained 4 bases not matched to a gene. In DNA form, the CDR3 reads TGTGCCAGCAGCGGGGACAGATCCAACACTGAAGCTTTCTTT. Translation: CASSGDRSNTEAFF.

The chain carries TRBV2 and TRBJ1-1; tentative D call: TRBD1 (5 bases). The V end was cut by 7 bases, the J end by 2 bases, with 14 bases between. This CDR3 has 14 residues. Germline V gene lookup returns CDR1 SNHLY and CDR2 FYNNEI. The CDR3 nucleotides are TGTGCCAGCACTCTGGCGGGGGGTAACACTGAAGCTTTCTTT. It encodes CASTLAGGNTEAFF.